The sample holds one count of the clone carrying this T cell receptor beta chain. Its specificity is unknown. The data belong to a study of cytomegalovirus exposure and HLA in healthy donors. Points from the study as a whole: In a later analysis, donors in an Asian-associated ancestry cluster reportedly had fewer N-insertions in productive TCRs than the cohort mean. Being productive about 87% or about 30% of the time was typical of most TCR beta V segments in an earlier analysis. Certain sequence variants were highly shared and formed a cluster, and this cluster was likely a sequencing artifact. Reportedly, HLA-A and HLA-B alleles of most subjects were accurately predicted from TCR beta.

The V and J ends lost 1 base and 6 bases respectively, with 19 bases between them. Germline CDR1 reads LGHNA; CDR2 reads YSLEER. This CDR3 contains 16 residues. PCR was performed using 60 Vbeta and 13 Jbeta primers. Repertoires were generated with immunoSEQ multiplex PCR, while TCRdb's copy carries only in-frame clones and drops some. The repertoire holds 200,000 or so clones, 75% to 90% seen once, with roughly 2.6% in the top ten. Source material: PBMCs. The chain uses TRBV4-3 and TRBJ2-7; D gene ambiguous. This TCR derives from a woman in her 50s in good health and CMV-seropositive. In DNA form, the CDR3 reads TGCGCCAGCAGCCAAGGCCTAGGTGAGCCGGCGATCGAGCAGTACTTC. Translated, it gives CASSQGLGEPAIEQYF.